Each of the 32 T cell receptor beta chains below was sequenced from the same sample in a study of T cells after yellow fever vaccination. TCRdb redid the calling of the 5' RACE reads with MiXCR, one entry per CDR3 protein. The sample lists 450,000 to 650,000 distinct CDR3 sequences, 21% occurring once. Sequences were derived from PBMCs, sampled approximately 22 days after the first yellow fever vaccination. The origin of the receptors is a young man who received the YFV17D yellow fever vaccine.

The CDR3 sequence is CASSLVASQETQYF. The CDR3, as DNA: TGTGCCAGCAGCTTAGTCGCCAGCCAAGAGACCCAGTACTTC. This chain connects TRBV7-9 to TRBJ2-5, with D unresolved. This CDR3 is built from 14 residues. Trimming took off 1 base at V and 1 base at J, with 7 bases between the two ends. Germline CDR1 is SEHNR and CDR2 is FQNEAQ (reference sequence).

The CDR3 DNA is TGCGCCAGCAGCCAAGTCGGACAGGCCATCACAGATACGCAGTATTTT. It yields the protein CASSQVGQAITDTQYF. The V and J genes are TRBV4-1 and TRBJ2-3; TRBD1 matches at 7 bases. CDR3 length: 16 amino acids. The V and J ends lost 1 base and 2 bases, in that order; junction bases with no gene match: 6. Germline CDR1 MGHRA, CDR2 YSYEKL.

The sample holds a few counts of this clonotype. The CDR3 DNA is TGTGCCAGCAGCTTACCACAGGGGGCAAGGAACACTGAAGCTTTCTTT. It specifies CASSLPQGARNTEAFF. This rearrangement joins TRBV5-4 to TRBJ1-1; 9 nucleotides match TRBD1. CDR3 size: 16 residues. Germline CDR1 reads SGHNT; CDR2 reads YYREEE (reference sequence). V lost 2 bases and J lost 1; bases outside the gene matches: 6. The full variable domain, completed using reference TRBV5-4 and TRBJ1-1, is ETGVTQSPTHLIKTRGQQVTLRCSSQSGHNTVSWYQQALGQGPQFIFQYYREEENGRGNFPPRFSGLQFPNYSSELNVNALELDDSALYLCASSLPQGARNTEAFFGQGTRLTVV.

This clonotype was counted many times. The gene calls are TRBV12-3 or TRBV12-4 and TRBJ1-4; TRBD1 matches at 8 bases. Trimming at V came to 6 bases and at J to 7 bases, leaving 13 bases not matched to a gene. CDR3 length: 16 residues. CDR3 in DNA: TGTGCCAGCAGCTTCAGCGAGACAGGGGAGGGTGAAAAACTGTTTTTT. It yields the protein CASSFSETGEGEKLFF.

This clonotype has a handful of counts. The chain employs TRBV5-1 and TRBJ1-2; 12 bases align to TRBD1. The germline V gene encodes CDR1 SGHRS and CDR2 YFSETQ. Trimming took 0 bases from V and 5 from J; bases not matched to a gene: 5. CDR3 length: 16 residues. The CDR3 loop reads CASSLEGTGGLYGYTF. CDR3 nucleotides: TGCGCCAGCAGCTTGGAGGGGACAGGGGGCTTGTATGGCTACACCTTC.

The rearrangement joins TRBV23-1 to TRBJ2-3, with D perhaps TRBD1 (6 bases). TRBV23-1 is classed as an ORF, of uncertain function. V lost 3 bases and J 1 base, leaving 20 bases between the germline ends. The CDR3 loop spans 18 amino acids. Written as DNA, the CDR3 is TGCGCCAGCAGTCAGCCCCTCACAGGGTACTGTCGCACAGATACGCAGTATTTT. Translating it yields CASSQPLTGYCRTDTQYF.

This clonotype has only a few counts. The gene calls are TRBV10-3 and TRBJ2-7; possible D gene TRBD2, 6 bases. Trimming took off 7 bases at V and 3 bases at J, with 10 bases between the two ends. CDR3 length equals 12 residues. Germline V gene sequence: CDR1 ENHRY, CDR2 SYGVKD. CDR3 amino acids: CAITGENYEQYF. The CDR3 region has the DNA TGTGCCATCACGGGGGAGAACTACGAGCAGTACTTC.

This clonotype has only a few counts. The J gene is TRBJ2-3, the V gene TRBV29-1; 7 bases align to TRBD2. Germline CDR1 SQVTM, CDR2 ANQGSEA. J was trimmed by 3 bases and V by 7 bases; bases with no gene match: 7. The CDR3 spans 13 residues. The CDR3 reads CSGVRGFTDTQYF. The CDR3 DNA is TGCAGCGGAGTGCGGGGGTTTACAGATACGCAGTATTTT.

The gene calls are TRBV5-1 and TRBJ1-2; D gene unclear. The CDR3 consists of 15 residues. Trimming took 6 bases from V and 1 from J, leaving 16 bases between them. CDR1 and CDR2 from the germline V gene are SGHRS and YFSETQ. This CDR3 reads CASTTRPMDNYGYTF. The CDR3 DNA reads TGCGCCAGCACCACGAGGCCAATGGATAACTATGGCTACACCTTC.

The rearrangement uses TRBV9 and TRBJ1-6; D ambiguous. The CDR3 contains 14 residues. The ends were cut back, 2 bases at V and 8 bases at J, with 11 bases in the middle. Germline lookup yields CDR1 SGDLS and CDR2 YYNGEE. The CDR3 spells CASSVEGLYSPLHF. CDR3 DNA: TGTGCCAGCAGCGTGGAAGGATTATATTCACCCCTCCACTTT.

The chain recombines TRBV5-5 with TRBJ2-7; the D gene is possibly TRBD2 (5 bases). The CDR3 is 14 amino acids. Germline V CDR1 and CDR2: SGHKS, YYEKEE (reference sequence). V was cut by 0 bases and J by 7 bases, with 14 bases left in between. CDR3 nucleotide sequence: TGTGCCAGCAGCTTGGCGAGAGGGCCGTTAGAGCAGTACGTC. Its translation is CASSLARGPLEQYV.

This chain uses TRBV12-3 or TRBV12-4 with TRBJ2-1; tentative D call: TRBD1 (5 bases). This CDR3 is 13 amino acids long. Trimming removed 6 bases from V and 7 bases from J, with 13 bases in between. CDR3 bases: TGTGCCAGCAGCCTTCCAGGGCGGAATGAGCAGTTCTTC. Protein: CASSLPGRNEQFF.

This clonotype was counted between two and nine times. The rearrangement uses TRBV11-2 and TRBJ2-1; 7 bases match TRBD1. The germline gives CDR1 SGHAT, CDR2 FQNNGV. The ends lost 5 bases at V and 5 bases at J; junction bases unmatched: 15. This CDR3 is built from 17 residues. The CDR3 region has the DNA TGTGCCAGCAGCCCATCCCCGAAGACAGGGTTCAACAATGAGCAGTTCTTC. It codes for CASSPSPKTGFNNEQFF.

This clonotype was detected only a few times. This rearrangement joins TRBV28 to TRBJ2-2, with D hard to call. The V end was cut by 2 bases, the J end by 6 bases, with 10 bases between. CDR1 and CDR2 (germline): MDHEN, SYDVKM. This CDR3 region has 14 residues. CDR3 sequence: CASSLPPGAGELFF. CDR3 bases: TGTGCCAGCAGTTTACCCCCTGGCGCCGGGGAGCTGTTTTTT.

This clonotype has just a few counts. The CDR3 region is CASSLGRGGDNEQFF. The CDR3 DNA reads TGTGCCAGCAGCTTAGGACGGGGGGGGGACAATGAGCAGTTCTTC. This chain joins TRBV7-9 and TRBJ2-1; 8 bases are shared with TRBD2. This CDR3 contains 15 residues. Germline CDR1 SEHNR, CDR2 FQNEAQ (reference sequence). The trim removed 1 base at V and 5 bases at J, leaving 4 bases unmatched.

The genes are TRBV19 and TRBJ2-7; tentatively, D is TRBD1 (6 bases). Germline-derived CDR1 and CDR2 are LNHDA and SQIVND (reference sequence). CDR3 length: 12 amino acids. V shed 8 bases and J shed 2 bases, with 10 bases lying between them. The CDR3 DNA sequence: TGTGCCAGTTCTGGACAGACCTACGAGCAGTACTTC. Translated: CASSGQTYEQYF.

This clonotype was picked up a small number of times. The V gene is TRBV7-9, the J gene TRBJ2-3, with D perhaps TRBD2 (7 bases). The germline V gene has CDR1 SEHNR and CDR2 FQNEAQ (reference sequence). Trimming shortened V by 5 bases and J by 2 bases, and 17 bases separated the two germline ends. The CDR3 contains 16 residues. The CDR3 region is CASSPLGGRVTDTQYF. CDR3 coding DNA: TGTGCCAGCAGCCCACTCGGGGGGCGTGTCACAGATACGCAGTATTTT.

A few counts support this clonotype. The rearrangement uses TRBV21-1 and TRBJ1-1; the DNA was not compared with TRBD1, the D call given in the table. TRBV21-1 is recorded as a pseudogene. The CDR3 covers 15 residues. The CDR3 region has the DNA TGTGCCAGCAGTCCTCGGGGCCACCCGAACACTGAAGCTTTCTTT. Amino acids: CASSPRGHPNTEAFF.

The table lists this clonotype with a few counts. V and J are TRBV18 and TRBJ1-1, with 7 bases identical to TRBD1. Trimming at V came to 1 base and at J to 5 bases, leaving 10 bases not matched to a gene. This CDR3 has 16 residues. Germline CDR1 is KGHSH and CDR2 is LQKENI. CDR3 DNA sequence: TGTGCCAGCTCACCACGGACTAACAGGGGAAAGACTGAAGCTTTCTTT. The encoded protein is CASSPRTNRGKTEAFF.

This chain connects TRBV11-1 to TRBJ2-3; 8 nucleotides align to TRBD1. The CDR3 sequence is 14 residues long. V was clipped by 2 bases and J by 3 bases; unmatched bases: 1. CDR1 and CDR2 from the germline V gene are SGHAT and FQDESV (reference sequence). The CDR3 DNA is TGTGCCAGCAGCTTACAGGGGGCTACAGATACGCAGTATTTT. Amino acids: CASSLQGATDTQYF.

V is TRBV10-1 and J is TRBJ1-5; D might be TRBD1 (5 bases). CDR3 length: 13 residues. Trimming stripped 3 bases from V and 7 bases from J, with 10 bases between. In germline, CDR1 is WNHNN, CDR2 SYGVQD (reference sequence). The CDR3 spells CASSESGDQPQHF. In nucleotides, the CDR3 is TGCGCCAGCAGTGAATCGGGGGACCAGCCCCAGCATTTT.

The chain combines TRBV2 with TRBJ1-4; perhaps TRBD1 as D (6 bases). The germline gives CDR1 SNHLY, CDR2 FYNNEI. V was clipped by 8 bases and J by 4 bases, with 20 bases between them. This CDR3 has 16 amino acids. The CDR3 bases are TGTGCCAGCCAGATTCCTAGGGGGACCCTTAATGAAAAACTGTTTTTT. This translates into CASQIPRGTLNEKLFF.

This chain connects TRBV20-1 to TRBJ2-1; D remains ambiguous. Per the germline V gene, CDR1 is DFQATT and CDR2 is SNEGSKA (reference sequence). CDR3 length: 13 amino acids. With 6 bases removed from V and 5 bases from J, the gap between germline ends came to 14 bases. CDR3 sequence reads: CSAPLHINNEQFF. The CDR3 DNA sequence: TGCAGTGCCCCGCTTCATATCAACAATGAGCAGTTCTTC.

This clonotype was seen a few times. The chain uses TRBV7-2 and TRBJ2-2, with 8 positions matching TRBD2. Germline trimming cut 5 bases from V and 3 bases from J; bases unmatched to any gene: 5. Germline CDR1 SGHTA, CDR2 FQGNSA. The CDR3 runs to 15 residues. Here the CDR3 DNA reads TGTGCCAGCAGCCGGGGGGGAGGGGACACCGGGGAGCTGTTTTTT. The encoded protein is CASSRGGGDTGELFF.

The J gene is TRBJ1-1, the V gene TRBV28; D unresolved. Germline V gives CDR1 MDHEN, CDR2 SYDVKM. This CDR3 has 16 amino acids. Deletions cut 1 base from V and 3 bases from J, with 15 bases between. The CDR3 protein is CASSLSRGGEDTEAFF. The CDR3 nucleotides are TGTGCCAGCAGTTTATCACGGGGAGGCGAGGACACTGAAGCTTTCTTT.

V and J are TRBV12-3 or TRBV12-4 and TRBJ2-5; D gene uncertain. Trimming pared 0 bases from V and 7 bases from J, leaving 6 bases between. The CDR3 sequence is 12 residues long. This chain's CDR3 is CASSLAPWTQYF. Here the CDR3 DNA reads TGTGCCAGCAGTTTAGCGCCGTGGACCCAGTACTTC.

This clonotype was found a few times. The CDR3 coding sequence is TGTGCCAGCAGCCTACCTAGACGGAACTCTGGGGCCAACGTCCTGACTTTC. Amino acids: CASSLPRRNSGANVLTF. The J gene is TRBJ2-6, the V gene TRBV9; D gene unclear. Germline CDR1 and CDR2: SGDLS and YYNGEE. V lost 4 bases to trimming and J lost 0 bases, with 14 bases between them. The CDR3 is 17 amino acids.

This clonotype came up a few times. V is TRBV6-1 and J is TRBJ2-5; D tentatively fits TRBD1 or TRBD2 (5 bases each). The CDR3 consists of 13 residues. The germline gives CDR1 MNHNS, CDR2 SASEGT. Trimming cost V 8 bases and J 4 bases, with 14 bases left between them. The CDR3 DNA reads as TGTGCCAGCGCGAGGGGCTGGGGAGAGACCCAGTACTTC. Encoded protein: CASARGWGETQYF.

The gene calls are TRBV10-1 and TRBJ2-5, with 9 bases aligning to TRBD1. CDR3 length: 15 residues. Germline V gene lookup returns CDR1 WNHNN and CDR2 SYGVQD (reference sequence). With V trimmed by 8 bases and J by 2 bases, 9 bases remained unmatched. Here the CDR3 reads CASGQGSSGQETQYF. The CDR3 DNA follows: TGCGCCAGCGGACAGGGGTCGAGCGGTCAAGAGACCCAGTACTTC.

The sample holds a few counts of this clonotype. The chain couples TRBV6-5 to TRBJ2-2; 11 bases match TRBD2. The CDR3 sequence is 18 residues long. Germline V gene data show CDR1 as MNHEY and CDR2 as SVGAGI. J lost 5 bases, V lost 0 bases, and 8 bases had no gene match. The CDR3 DNA reads TGTGCCAGCAGTTACTCGACAGGGGGACTAGCGGTTACCGGGGAGCTGTTTTTT. This translates into CASSYSTGGLAVTGELFF.

V usage is TRBV11-2 and J usage is TRBJ2-1, with D unclear. V lost 1 base and J lost 10, with 17 bases in between. The CDR3 extends over 15 amino acids. Germline V gene sequence: CDR1 SGHAT, CDR2 FQNNGV. This CDR3 reads CASSLVSRRVYEQFF. The CDR3 DNA follows: TGTGCCAGCAGCTTAGTCTCTAGGCGAGTTTACGAGCAGTTCTTC.

Only a few counts were recorded for this clonotype. The rearrangement joins TRBV7-3 to TRBJ2-1; 7 bases align to TRBD2. This CDR3 contains 15 residues. The germline gives CDR1 SGHTA, CDR2 FQGTGA. V gave up 0 bases and J gave up 4 bases; unmatched junction bases: 3. The CDR3 DNA reads as TGTGCCAGCAGCTTAACCGCTAGCGGATACAATGAGCAGTTCTTC. It is translated as CASSLTASGYNEQFF.